Following are 27 T cell receptor beta chains from one sample sequenced in a study of T cells expressing NK-cell markers. TCRdb reprocessed the 5' RACE reads, keeping one entry per CDR3 protein, no DNA. This table holds a few hundred thousand distinct CDR3 sequences. The sequenced sample consisted of blood T cells: a sorted CD56 or NKG2C T cell subset, CD4+ or CD8+ T cells, or bulk PBMC T cells (not recorded which). The receptors here all came from a man between 18 and 35 years old in good health.

The chain uses TRBV15 and TRBJ2-5; TCRdb's assignment of TRBD2 cannot be checked, as there is no DNA. Looked up from germline, CDR1 is LNHNV and CDR2 is YYDKDF (reference sequence). The CDR3 is 16 residues long. The CDR3 sequence is CATSRDPAGGSETQYF.

The chain employs TRBV24-1 and TRBJ2-1; TCRdb proposes TRBD2, but this gene call is untestable without DNA. There are 16 residues in the CDR3. Germline V gene sequence: CDR1 KGHDR, CDR2 SFDVKD. The CDR3 protein is CATSDRLAGRYNEQFF.

The chain recombines TRBV6-5 with TRBJ2-1; TCRdb returns TRBD2, unconfirmable since there is no DNA. CDR1 and CDR2 from the germline V gene are MNHEY and SVGAGI. The CDR3 spans 17 residues. CDR3 loop: CASSSSPGLANYNEQFF.

This chain links TRBV5-5 with TRBJ2-2; TCRdb's D call of TRBD2 is untestable without DNA. Germline V gives CDR1 SGHKS, CDR2 YYEKEE (reference sequence). The CDR3 runs to 13 residues. The CDR3 sequence: CASSWRDTGELFF.

The CDR3 protein is CASSQDRGAGELFF. This chain connects TRBV4-1 to TRBJ2-2. CDR3 length: 14 amino acids. Germline V lookup: CDR1 MGHRA, CDR2 YSYEKL.

This sequence joins TRBV29-1 and TRBJ2-7; TCRdb's D gene call, TRBD2, goes unchecked for lack of DNA. Germline-derived CDR1 and CDR2 are SQVTM and ANQGSEA. The CDR3 extends over 11 amino acids. The CDR3 spells CSVVEGIEQYF.

Here the CDR3 reads CASRATGGVIGTEAFF. This chain joins TRBV12-3 or TRBV12-4 and TRBJ1-1; with no DNA, the TCRdb D assignment of TRBD1 cannot be verified. The CDR3 is 16 residues long.

This chain connects TRBV19 to TRBJ2-5; TCRdb names TRBD1, which stays unverified in the absence of DNA. The CDR3 length is 16 residues. Germline values: CDR1 LNHDA, CDR2 SQIVND (reference sequence). The CDR3 spells CASSNVSGVRGETQYF.

V gene TRBV29-1 combines with J gene TRBJ1-2. Germline V CDR1 and CDR2: SQVTM, ANQGSEA. CDR3 length: 13 residues. This chain's CDR3 is CSVSGRRGYGYTF.

This sequence joins TRBV6-1 and TRBJ1-1; the D call of TRBD1 rests on TCRdb alone, since no DNA is present to check it. This CDR3 comprises 18 residues. Germline loops: CDR1 MNHNS, CDR2 SASEGT. The CDR3 is CASSLGGGRGRLNTEAFF.

V is TRBV12-3 or TRBV12-4 and J is TRBJ2-3; TCRdb indicates TRBD2, and absent DNA this call remains unverified. This CDR3 has 15 residues. CDR3 region: CASSPPRAVRGTQYF.

The V gene is TRBV7-6, the J gene TRBJ2-2; TCRdb's D gene call, TRBD2, goes unchecked for lack of DNA. The germline V gene has CDR1 SGHVS and CDR2 FNYEAQ. This CDR3 has 16 residues. CDR3 in amino acids: CASSLSSGKDTGELFF.

V gene TRBV20-1 combines with J gene TRBJ1-5; TCRdb calls TRBD1, which cannot be checked without DNA. The CDR3 is made up of 13 amino acids. In germline, CDR1 is DFQATT, CDR2 SNEGSKA (reference sequence). CDR3 loop: CSALQGAWQPQHF.

CDR3 region: CASSRRMGGEQFF. The chain recombines TRBV4-3 with TRBJ2-1; the TRBD1 assignment by TCRdb is unverifiable without DNA. Germline-derived CDR1 and CDR2 are LGHNA and YSLEER. CDR3 length equals 13 residues.

The chain joins TRBV29-1 to TRBJ2-1. Germline lookup yields CDR1 SQVTM and CDR2 ANQGSEA. The CDR3 is 15 amino acids. The CDR3 sequence: CSVTLDGKSTNEQFF.

The V gene is TRBV7-9, the J gene TRBJ2-3. This CDR3 has 12 residues. CDR1 and CDR2 from the germline V gene are SEHNR and FQNEAQ (reference sequence). The CDR3: CASSSITDTQYF.

The J gene is TRBJ2-5, the V gene TRBV24-1. CDR3 length: 12 residues. Germline CDR1 is KGHDR and CDR2 is SFDVKD. This CDR3 reads CATSDPKQTQYF.

V usage is TRBV12-3 or TRBV12-4 and J usage is TRBJ2-1; absent DNA, TCRdb's TRBD2 call cannot be checked. CDR3 length equals 15 residues. CDR3 residues: CASMGTSGRYNEQFF.

The chain couples TRBV5-4 to TRBJ2-5; TCRdb's D call, TRBD1, is unchecked because there is no DNA. Germline V gene sequence: CDR1 SGHNT, CDR2 YYREEE (reference sequence). This CDR3 has 16 residues. Here the CDR3 reads CASSDGTGLAKETQYF. Full variable domain (rest looked up from reference TRBV5-4 and TRBJ2-5): ETGVTQSPTHLIKTRGQQVTLRCSSQSGHNTVSWYQQALGQGPQFIFQYYREEENGRGNFPPRFSGLQFPNYSSELNVNALELDDSALYLCASSDGTGLAKETQYFGPGTRLLVL.

This rearrangement joins TRBV5-6 to TRBJ1-1. Germline lookup yields CDR1 SGHDT and CDR2 YYEEEE. The CDR3 consists of 14 residues. The CDR3 loop reads CASSLGGRNTEAFF.

The rearrangement links TRBV12-3 or TRBV12-4 to TRBJ2-3; TCRdb selects TRBD2, and the lack of DNA leaves this call unchecked. The CDR3 totals 15 residues. This chain's CDR3 is CASSLGGLAGDTQYF.

The chain couples TRBV6-5 to TRBJ1-3. CDR3 length equals 18 residues. Germline lookup yields CDR1 MNHEY and CDR2 SVGAGI. Here the CDR3 reads CASSYSSIEASSGNTIYF.

The J gene is TRBJ2-1, the V gene TRBV29-1; absent DNA, TCRdb's TRBD1 call cannot be checked. The CDR3 covers 14 residues. CDR1 and CDR2 from the germline V gene are SQVTM and ANQGSEA. The CDR3: CSARRDRGQNEQFF.

The rearrangement uses TRBV23-1 and TRBJ2-3. TRBV23-1 is placed among ORFs of uncertain function. This CDR3 is 15 amino acids long. CDR3 sequence reads: CASSQSESTTDTQYF.

The chain combines TRBV6-5 with TRBJ2-5. The CDR3 is 15 residues long. In germline, CDR1 is MNHEY, CDR2 SVGAGI. CDR3 amino acids: CASSYSSTVGETQYF.

Here the CDR3 reads CASLGTSNTGELFF. The gene calls are TRBV10-2 and TRBJ2-2; without DNA, the TCRdb call of TRBD2 cannot be checked. Germline CDR1 WSHSY, CDR2 SAAADI. The CDR3 consists of 14 residues.

The V and J genes are TRBV29-1 and TRBJ2-3; as DNA is missing, the TRBD2 call by TCRdb cannot be tested. Germline V gene sequence: CDR1 SQVTM, CDR2 ANQGSEA. The CDR3 runs to 13 residues. CDR3 in amino acids: CSVGQRVTDTQYF.